The clone carrying this T cell receptor (beta chain) was detected once. Its antigen remains unidentified. This record belongs to a study of OX40 agonist ivuxolimab in advanced cancers. The germline gives CDR1 KGHSH, CDR2 LQKENI. The CDR3 is 11 residues long. Trimming took off 8 bases at V and 8 bases at J, with 9 bases between the two ends. TCRdb's table, derived via immunoSEQ multiplex PCR, lists solely in-frame clones and lacks some. The sample includes around 70,000 clones, over 70% of them seen just once. Study-wide points: Partly responding patients at 0.1-3.0 mg/kg showed some of the smallest clonal expansion. The mean number of expanded clones was higher in CD8+ T cells than in CD4+. Also present in some nonresponders was a low level of normalized T-cell clonal expansion.

The chain uses TRBV18 and TRBJ1-4; D gene uncertain. The TCR sequence derives from an adult with an advanced solid tumor such as melanoma, head and neck, liver or kidney cancer. The sample was CD4+ or CD8+ T cells sorted from blood, taken in a trial of the OX40 agonist ivuxolimab. The CDR3 spells CASGDSEKLFF. DNA of the CDR3: TGTGCCAGCGGGGATAGCGAAAAACTGTTTTTT.